The 30 T cell receptor beta chains below all came from one sample that was sequenced in a study of glioma-infiltrating T cells after dendritic cell vaccination. The assay was immunoSEQ multiplex PCR, and TCRdb's table has in-frame clones only and misses some. The data hold about 87,000 clones, with 85% to 90% observed a single time. This specimen was blood, taken before dendritic cell vaccination. The receptors here all came from a human donor with glioblastoma.

This chain joins TRBV29-1 and TRBJ2-1; 10 bases agree with TRBD2. V lost 6 bases to trimming and J lost 1 base; unmatched junction nucleotides: 9. This CDR3 is 16 amino acids long. CDR1 and CDR2 (germline): SQVTM, ANQGSEA. This CDR3 is CSVAAGAGGSYNEQFF. The CDR3 DNA reads as TGCAGCGTCGCCGCGGGAGCGGGGGGGTCCTACAATGAGCAGTTCTTC.

V gene TRBV19 combines with J gene TRBJ1-6; D is ambiguous. Trimming left V 5 bases short and J 10 bases short, with 9 bases between. CDR3 length: 12 amino acids. CDR1 and CDR2 from the germline V gene are LNHDA and SQIVND (reference sequence). For the CDR3, the DNA is TGTGCCAGTAGTGACGACAACTCACCCCTCCACTTT. Amino acid sequence: CASSDDNSPLHF.

V usage is TRBV4-1 and J usage is TRBJ2-7, with 13 bases aligning to TRBD2. V trimming: 4 bases; J trimming: 7 bases; junction bases outside the gene matches: 10. Germline CDR1 is MGHRA and CDR2 is YSYEKL. The CDR3 totals 16 residues. The CDR3 loop is CASSLVPPGLAGEQYF. In DNA, the CDR3 is TGCGCCAGCAGCCTTGTGCCGCCGGGACTAGCGGGGGAGCAGTACTTC.

The chain carries TRBV9 and TRBJ1-6; 7 bases fit TRBD1. V shed 3 bases, J shed 9 bases, and the junction held 6 bases outside the gene matches. The CDR3 covers 14 residues. Germline V gives CDR1 SGDLS, CDR2 YYNGEE. The chain's CDR3 is CASSAEGAGSPLHF. Written as DNA, the CDR3 is TGTGCCAGCAGCGCCGAGGGGGCAGGTTCACCCCTCCACTTT.

This rearrangement joins TRBV5-1 to TRBJ2-7; 7 bases align to TRBD2. CDR3 size: 14 residues. Trimming removed 4 bases from V and 4 bases from J; junction bases left unmatched: 8. CDR1 is SGHRS, CDR2 YFSETQ, per germline. This CDR3 is CASSQILGGYEQYF. The CDR3 DNA reads TGCGCCAGCAGCCAGATCTTGGGGGGGTACGAGCAGTACTTC.

The chain has TRBV5-1 and TRBJ2-1, with D tentatively TRBD1 (5 bases). The CDR3 totals 15 residues. The germline V and J ends were trimmed by 5 bases and 0 bases, with 12 bases remaining between them. Germline lookup yields CDR1 SGHRS and CDR2 YFSETQ. CDR3 coding DNA: TGCGCCAGCAGAAGTCAGGGATTCTCCTACAATGAGCAGTTCTTC. Its translation is CASRSQGFSYNEQFF.

The chain links TRBV6-5 to TRBJ1-5; D call uncertain. Per germline, CDR1 MNHEY and CDR2 SVGAGI. Trimming left V 6 bases short and J 6 bases short, with 12 bases between. This CDR3 has 13 amino acids. This CDR3 is CASRGSRRQPQHF. The DNA for the CDR3 is TGTGCCAGCAGAGGGAGTAGGCGTCAGCCCCAGCATTTT.

The chain links TRBV6-4 to TRBJ2-7; TRBD1 matches 7 bases. This CDR3 contains 16 residues. CDR1 is MRHNA, CDR2 SNTAGT, per germline. The junction had 19 bases not matched to a gene; V was cut back by 10 bases and J by 4 bases. The CDR3 here is CAIQPRTGDFRYEQYF. In nucleotides, the CDR3 is TGTGCCATCCAACCCAGGACAGGCGATTTTCGGTACGAGCAGTACTTC.

This clone has just one count. J is TRBJ1-2 and V is TRBV18; D possibly corresponds to TRBD1 (5 bases). V gave up 1 base and J gave up 6 bases, with 12 bases separating them. The CDR3 spans 14 residues. Germline-derived CDR1 and CDR2 are KGHSH and LQKENI. CDR3 loop: CASSPRQSPDGYTF. The CDR3 DNA sequence: TGTGCCAGCTCACCACGACAGTCACCCGATGGCTACACCTTC. Drawing the rest from reference TRBV18 and TRBJ1-2, the complete variable domain is NAGVMQNPRHLVRRRGQEARLRCSPMKGHSHVYWYRQLPEEGLKFMVYLQKENIIDESGMPKERFSAEFPKEGPSILRIQQVVRGDSAAYFCASSPRQSPDGYTFGSGTRLTVV.

This clone is a singleton in its sample. The chain links TRBV20-1 to TRBJ2-7; D not resolved. CDR3 length: 11 residues. V dropped 6 bases and J dropped 5 bases, with 11 bases sitting between them. Per germline, CDR1 DFQATT and CDR2 SNEGSKA (reference sequence). CDR3: CSAGVFDEQYF. In DNA, the CDR3 is TGCAGTGCGGGCGTTTTCGACGAGCAGTACTTC.

The chain joins TRBV10-1 to TRBJ1-1; perhaps TRBD1 as D (5 bases). The ends were cut back, 2 bases at V and 5 bases at J, with 12 bases in the middle. The CDR3 extends over 14 amino acids. The germline CDR1 and CDR2 sequences are WNHNN and SYGVQD (reference sequence). The CDR3 coding sequence is TGCGCCAGCAGTGAGATTCGGGGGGGAACTGAAGCTTTCTTT. It translates to CASSEIRGGTEAFF.

The chain links TRBV2 to TRBJ2-1; the match to TRBD2 covers 9 bases. The CDR3 is made up of 17 amino acids. In germline, CDR1 is SNHLY, CDR2 FYNNEI. V was pared by 4 bases and J by 0 bases, with 7 bases of the junction left unmatched. The CDR3 is CASSGVSGGPSYNEQFF. The CDR3 region has the DNA TGTGCCAGCAGTGGGGTTAGCGGGGGACCCTCCTACAATGAGCAGTTCTTC.

This rearrangement joins TRBV6-1 to TRBJ1-2, with 7 bases lining up with TRBD1. The CDR3 totals 14 residues. Losses at the gene ends were 6 bases for V and 4 bases for J; bases not matched to a gene: 8. The germline gives CDR1 MNHNS, CDR2 SASEGT. The CDR3 reads CASSPRDSLYGYTF. CDR3 sequence (DNA): TGTGCCAGCAGCCCTAGGGACAGCCTCTATGGCTACACCTTC.

V is TRBV5-1 and J is TRBJ1-4; 9 bases fit TRBD1. V was pared by 4 bases and J by 10 bases, with 11 bases of the junction left unmatched. CDR3 size: 15 residues. Germline CDR1 reads SGHRS; CDR2 reads YFSETQ. CDR3 nucleotides: TGCGCCAGCAGCGAAACCGGGACAGGGAGCGCAAAACTGTTTTTT. Its protein is CASSETGTGSAKLFF.

The chain carries TRBV5-1 and TRBJ1-1; D is possibly TRBD1 (5 bases). The V end was cut by 0 bases, the J end by 4 bases, with 7 bases between. The CDR3 consists of 13 residues. Germline-derived CDR1 and CDR2 are SGHRS and YFSETQ. CDR3 coding DNA: TGCGCCAGCAGCTTGGACGGGGGCACTGAAGCTTTCTTT. Its protein is CASSLDGGTEAFF.

The chain combines TRBV13 with TRBJ2-5, with a possible D match to TRBD2 (6 bases). Germline CDR1 and CDR2: PRHDT and FYEKMQ (reference sequence). This CDR3 spans 15 amino acids. V dropped 4 bases and J dropped 5 bases, with 17 bases sitting between them. The CDR3 sequence is CASSSSNSGGETQYF. The CDR3 DNA sequence: TGTGCCAGCAGCTCGTCCAACAGTGGGGGGGAGACCCAGTACTTC.

This chain joins TRBV27 and TRBJ1-5; 8 bases map to TRBD1. The CDR3 has 15 residues. The germline V gene has CDR1 MNHEY and CDR2 SMNVEV (reference sequence). With V trimmed by 5 bases and J by 6 bases, 9 bases remained unmatched. The chain's CDR3 is CASSGLQGAGQPQHF. DNA for the CDR3: TGTGCCAGCAGTGGCCTCCAGGGGGCAGGTCAGCCCCAGCATTTT.

The sample holds one count of this clone. This chain links TRBV27 with TRBJ1-4; 8 positions match TRBD1. This CDR3 has 13 amino acids. Trimming cost V 5 bases and J 8 bases; bases outside gene matches: 4. The germline CDR1 and CDR2 sequences are MNHEY and SMNVEV (reference sequence). This chain's CDR3 is CASSPWDREKLFF. The DNA of the CDR3 is TGTGCCAGCAGTCCCTGGGACAGGGAAAAACTGTTTTTT.

The rearrangement uses TRBV27 and TRBJ1-2; 9 bases agree with TRBD1. The CDR3 is 16 amino acids. Per the germline V gene, CDR1 is MNHEY and CDR2 is SMNVEV (reference sequence). J gave up 2 bases and V 5 bases, and 9 bases lay outside the gene matches. CDR3 in DNA: TGTGCCAGCAGTCCTCAGACAGGGGGTTGGAACTATGGCTACACCTTC. Amino acids: CASSPQTGGWNYGYTF.

The chain combines TRBV10-3 with TRBJ2-5; D is perhaps TRBD2 (6 bases). This CDR3 contains 14 residues. Germline values: CDR1 ENHRY, CDR2 SYGVKD. The V end lost 5 bases, the J end lost 3 bases, and 13 bases lay between the germline ends. CDR3 bases: TGTGCCATCAGTCCCGGGACGGGGGAAGAGACCCAGTACTTC. Translated: CAISPGTGEETQYF.

This clone appeared once. This chain uses TRBV6-6 with TRBJ2-2; TRBD2 matches at 8 bases. The J segment lost 5 bases and the V segment lost 5 bases, leaving 7 bases of the junction unmatched. Germline V CDR1 and CDR2: MNHNY, SVGAGI (reference sequence). The CDR3 is 15 amino acids. DNA for the CDR3: TGTGCCAGCAGTCCACTAGCGGAGAGTACCGGGGAGCTGTTTTTT. It specifies CASSPLAESTGELFF.

J is TRBJ2-1 and V is TRBV6-1; 9 bases are shared with TRBD1. CDR1 MNHNS and CDR2 SASEGT come from the germline V gene. The CDR3 spans 15 residues. Unmatched junction bases numbered 8, after V lost 6 bases and J lost 5 bases. The DNA of the CDR3 is TGTGCCAGCAGGATCGACAGGGGGAGTCACAATGAGCAGTTCTTC. Translation: CASRIDRGSHNEQFF.

This rearrangement joins TRBV7-2 to TRBJ2-1, with TRBD2 as a possible D gene (6 bases). V lost 2 bases and J lost 13, with 12 bases in between. Germline V CDR1 and CDR2: SGHTA, FQGNSA. CDR3 length equals 12 residues. The CDR3 nucleotides read TGTGCCAGCAGCTTATTCGGGGGAATACAGTTCTTC. Translating it yields CASSLFGGIQFF. The complete variable domain, with remaining parts taken from reference TRBV7-2 and TRBJ2-1, reads GAGVSQSPSNKVTEKGKDVELRCDPISGHTALYWYRQSLGQGLEFLIYFQGNSAPDKSGLPSDRFSAERTGGSVSTLTIQRTQQEDSAVYLCASSLFGGIQFFGPGTRLTVL.

The rearrangement joins TRBV7-9 to TRBJ1-2; 9 bases align to TRBD1. CDR3 length: 15 amino acids. Trimming removed 6 bases from V and 8 bases from J; junction bases left unmatched: 13. In germline, CDR1 is SEHNR, CDR2 FQNEAQ (reference sequence). The CDR3 DNA reads TGTGCCAGCAGGGACAACCGGGACAGGGATCAGGGCTACACCTTC. Translated: CASRDNRDRDQGYTF.

This sequence joins TRBV29-1 and TRBJ2-7, with a weak D call TRBD2 (5 bases). This CDR3 comprises 13 residues. V was shortened by 4 bases and J by 6 bases, with 16 bases between the two germline ends. The germline V gene encodes CDR1 SQVTM and CDR2 ANQGSEA. The CDR3 is CSVVDEGHFEQYF. CDR3 sequence (DNA): TGCAGCGTTGTAGACGAGGGCCACTTCGAGCAGTACTTC.

The chain is built from TRBV6-1 and TRBJ2-3, with no clear D. The germline CDR1 and CDR2 sequences are MNHNS and SASEGT. Trimming left V 2 bases short and J 5 bases short, with 5 bases between. The CDR3 is 12 amino acids. As DNA, the CDR3 is TGTGCCAGCAGTGAATTCCGAGATACGCAGTATTTT. Amino acids: CASSEFRDTQYF.

This CDR3 is CASSQDGAGGVGEKLFF. In nucleotides, the CDR3 is TGCGCCAGCAGCCAAGATGGGGCAGGGGGCGTCGGGGAAAAACTGTTTTTT. The gene calls are TRBV4-1 and TRBJ1-4; 8 bases match TRBD1. Germline trimming cut 0 bases from V and 8 bases from J; bases unmatched to any gene: 11. Germline-derived CDR1 and CDR2 are MGHRA and YSYEKL. The CDR3 extends over 17 amino acids.

V and J are TRBV5-1 and TRBJ2-1, with 10 bases fitting TRBD1. Unmatched junction bases numbered 5, after V lost 4 bases and J lost 4 bases. Per germline, CDR1 SGHRS and CDR2 YFSETQ. There are 15 residues in the CDR3. The CDR3 loop is CASSPGQGPYNEQFF. CDR3 DNA: TGCGCCAGCAGCCCGGGACAGGGGCCTTACAATGAGCAGTTCTTC.

This rearrangement joins TRBV18 to TRBJ2-7, with TRBD1 as a possible D gene (6 bases). The CDR3 loop spans 15 amino acids. From germline, CDR1 is KGHSH and CDR2 LQKENI. V was pared by 0 bases and J by 5 bases, with 14 bases between. As DNA, the CDR3 is TGTGCCAGCTCACCACCGACACAGGGAGCCCACGAGCAGTACTTC. This translates into CASSPPTQGAHEQYF.

CDR3 coding DNA: TGTGCCAGCAGCAGAGCGGTCGGGGGGGGAGAGCAGTTCTTC. Translated, it gives CASSRAVGGGEQFF. The chain recombines TRBV7-9 with TRBJ2-1; 8 bases align to TRBD2. V dropped 5 bases and J dropped 10; count of bases not matched to a gene: 10. Germline values: CDR1 SEHNR, CDR2 FQNEAQ (reference sequence). CDR3 size: 14 residues.